Shown below are 17 T cell receptor beta chains from a single sample sequenced in a study of control samples from healthy donors and cancer patients (dated by TCRdb to 2018 to 2020). The receptor library was made with the immunoSEQ multiplex PCR assay. The table comes from immuneACCESS by way of TCRdb, which keeps in-frame sequences with V and J called. Part of the clones is missing from these tables; in studies checked, under half for an unresolved V gene and the rest for unknown reasons. This sample has about 120,000 clones in its table, and 85% to 95% of those were observed once. Roughly 2.7% of the sample rests with the top ten. The sample was blood. These TCRs come from a man aged 25 to 45 in good health.

The chain combines TRBV27 with TRBJ2-4; D gene uncertain. The germline CDR1 and CDR2 sequences are MNHEY and SMNVEV (reference sequence). Trimming stripped 7 bases from V and 0 bases from J, with 10 bases between. This CDR3 is 14 amino acids long. CDR3 DNA: TGTGCCAGCACCTCCGGGCTAGCCAAAAACATTCAGTACTTC. Protein product: CASTSGLAKNIQYF.

The rearrangement joins TRBV12-5 to TRBJ2-1; D uncertain. The germline V gene has CDR1 LGHNT and CDR2 FRNRAP. The ends were cut back, 0 bases at V and 9 bases at J, with 6 bases in the middle. This CDR3 is 12 amino acids long. The CDR3 is CASGLVWSEQFF. Written as DNA, the CDR3 is TGTGCTAGTGGTTTGGTCTGGAGTGAGCAGTTCTTC.

J is TRBJ1-1 and V is TRBV5-1; 7 bases are a match to TRBD1. Germline CDR1 is SGHRS and CDR2 is YFSETQ. CDR3 length equals 15 residues. V lost 4 bases to trimming and J lost 3 bases; unmatched junction nucleotides: 9. CDR3 bases: TGCGCCAGCAGCCCCTTTGTCACAGGGGACACTGAAGCTTTCTTT. Translation gives CASSPFVTGDTEAFF.

The CDR3 sequence is CASSLGGDTQYF. CDR3 coding DNA: TGCGCCAGCAGCTTAGGAGGAGATACGCAGTATTTT. The chain couples TRBV5-1 to TRBJ2-3; the D gene is possibly TRBD2 (5 bases). The CDR3 runs to 12 residues. The germline V gene has CDR1 SGHRS and CDR2 YFSETQ. V was clipped by 2 bases and J by 5 bases, with 6 bases between them. Combining the CDR3 with reference TRBV5-1 and TRBJ2-3 gives the whole variable domain KAGVTQTPRYLIKTRGQQVTLSCSPISGHRSVSWYQQTPGQGLQFLFEYFSETQRNKGNFPGRFSGRQFSNSRSEMNVSTLELGDSALYLCASSLGGDTQYFGPGTRLTVL.

V and J are TRBV14 and TRBJ1-2, with D possibly being TRBD1 (5 bases). Germline V gene sequence: CDR1 SGHDN, CDR2 FVKESK. Trimming left V 2 bases short and J 8 bases short, with 21 bases between. CDR3 size: 16 residues. The CDR3 loop is CASSQTYSGPREGYTF. As DNA, the CDR3 is TGTGCCAGCAGCCAAACTTATTCAGGGCCGCGGGAGGGCTACACCTTC.

The J gene is TRBJ2-3, the V gene TRBV15; 7 nucleotides line up with TRBD1. The germline CDR1 and CDR2 sequences are LNHNV and YYDKDF (reference sequence). The CDR3 is 14 residues long. V was clipped by 6 bases and J by 4 bases; unmatched bases: 7. The CDR3 reads CATSPDRVADTQYF. CDR3 DNA sequence: TGTGCCACCAGTCCCGACAGGGTAGCAGATACGCAGTATTTT. The complete variable domain, with remaining parts taken from reference TRBV15 and TRBJ2-3, reads DAMVIQNPRYQVTQFGKPVTLSCSQTLNHNVMYWYQQKSSQAPKLLFHYYDKDFNNEADTPDNFQSRRPNTSFCFLDIRSPGLGDTAMYLCATSPDRVADTQYFGPGTRLTVL.

Turning to this clone: Additional DNA sequences in this sample encode the identical CDR3. This chain uses TRBV7-8 with TRBJ1-1, with TRBD1 as a possible D gene (6 bases). The CDR3 length is 12 residues. The V and J ends lost 3 bases and 8 bases respectively, with 10 bases between them. From germline, CDR1 is SGHVS and CDR2 FQNEAQ. As DNA, the CDR3 is TGTGCCAGCAGCTTGCCGAGGGGGGAAGCTTTCTTT. This gives the protein CASSLPRGEAFF. Combining the CDR3 with reference TRBV7-8 and TRBJ1-1 gives the whole variable domain GAGVSQSPRYKVAKRGQDVALRCDPISGHVSLFWYQQALGQGPEFLTYFQNEAQLDKSGLPSDRFFAERPEGSVSTLKIQRTQQEDSAVYLCASSLPRGEAFFGQGTRLTVV.

The rearrangement uses TRBV6-6 and TRBJ2-5, with 11 bases lining up with TRBD2. The V and J ends lost 5 bases and 5 bases, in that order; junction bases with no gene match: 10. The CDR3 consists of 16 residues. The V gene's germline CDR1 is MNHNY and CDR2 SVGAGI (reference sequence). The CDR3 nucleotides are TGTGCCAGCAGTCAAGTAGCGGGGGGGCTTAGGGAGACCCAGTACTTC. Amino acids: CASSQVAGGLRETQYF.

The chain combines TRBV18 with TRBJ2-7; the D gene could be TRBD1 or TRBD2 (5 bases each). The germline V gene has CDR1 KGHSH and CDR2 LQKENI. This CDR3 is 16 amino acids long. Deletions cut 1 base from V and 0 bases from J, with 13 bases between. The CDR3 reads CASSPRGTESSYEQYV. DNA of the CDR3: TGTGCCAGCTCACCACGGGGGACGGAAAGCTCCTACGAGCAGTACGTC.

The DNA for the CDR3 is TGTGCCAGCAGTTACGGGTCCCCCCGGGGCAATGAGCAGTTCTTC. It encodes CASSYGSPRGNEQFF. The chain has TRBV6-5 and TRBJ2-1, with D tentatively TRBD2 (5 bases). V was trimmed by 2 bases and J by 6 bases, leaving 14 bases between them. The CDR3 has 15 amino acids. Germline CDR1 is MNHEY and CDR2 is SVGAGI.

The gene calls are TRBV10-3 and TRBJ1-4, with TRBD1 matching over 12 bases. The CDR3 covers 19 residues. The V and J ends lost 6 bases and 5 bases, in that order; junction bases with no gene match: 16. The V gene's germline CDR1 is ENHRY and CDR2 SYGVKD. DNA for the CDR3: TGTGCCATCAGCACAGCACCGGGACAGGGGGCGCGTGAGAATGAAAAACTGTTTTTT. Translating it yields CAISTAPGQGARENEKLFF.

The chain recombines TRBV19 with TRBJ1-4, with D perhaps matching TRBD1 (5 bases). Looked up from germline, CDR1 is LNHDA and CDR2 is SQIVND (reference sequence). The CDR3 sequence is 17 residues long. V was trimmed by 3 bases and J by 1 base, leaving 15 bases between them. The CDR3 region is CASSMRGGSGTNEKLFF. The DNA for the CDR3 is TGTGCCAGTAGTATGAGGGGTGGATCGGGAACTAATGAAAAACTGTTTTTT.

The V call is TRBV2, the J call TRBJ2-5, with 7 bases identical to TRBD2. The CDR3 is made up of 13 amino acids. V was pared by 8 bases and J by 0 bases, with 3 bases of the junction left unmatched. Germline V gene sequence: CDR1 SNHLY, CDR2 FYNNEI. The CDR3 loop reads CASGDYNQETQYF. Here the CDR3 DNA reads TGTGCCAGCGGGGACTACAACCAAGAGACCCAGTACTTC. Looking up the rest from reference TRBV2 and TRBJ2-5 gives the full variable domain: EPEVTQTPSHQVTQMGQEVILRCVPISNHLYFYWYRQILGQKVEFLVSFYNNEISEKSEIFDDQFSVERPDGSNFTLKIRSTKLEDSAMYFCASGDYNQETQYFGPGTRLLVL.

The chain links TRBV10-2 to TRBJ1-3, with a weak D call TRBD1 (5 bases). V lost 3 bases, J lost 1 base, and 16 bases lay in between. Germline V CDR1 and CDR2: WSHSY, SAAADI. This CDR3 is 17 amino acids long. CDR3 sequence reads: CASSDLGGEGSGNTIYF. The CDR3 coding sequence is TGCGCCAGCAGTGACCTGGGGGGGGAAGGATCTGGAAACACCATATATTTT.

This chain links TRBV6-4 with TRBJ1-2; D not certain. The CDR3 length is 15 residues. CDR1 and CDR2 (germline): MRHNA, SNTAGT. V was cut by 5 bases and J by 6 bases, with 19 bases left in between. CDR3 DNA: TGTGCCAGCAGTACCGACAAGGTGCCCTCTGATGGCTACACCTTC. This codes for CASSTDKVPSDGYTF.

The chain carries TRBV19 and TRBJ1-2; the match to TRBD1 covers 9 bases. The CDR3 consists of 16 residues. V lost 4 bases to trimming and J lost 3 bases; unmatched junction nucleotides: 9. Germline V CDR1 and CDR2: LNHDA, SQIVND (reference sequence). The CDR3 nucleotides read TGTGCCAGTAGTAGCAGCCTGGGACAGGGCTACTATGGCTACACCTTC. It codes for CASSSSLGQGYYGYTF. Full variable domain (missing parts from reference TRBV19 and TRBJ1-2): DGGITQSPKYLFRKEGQNVTLSCEQNLNHDAMYWYRQDPGQGLRLIYYSQIVNDFQKGDIAEGYSVSREKKESFPLTVTSAQKNPTAFYLCASSSSLGQGYYGYTFGSGTRLTVV.

V is TRBV28 and J is TRBJ1-1; D perhaps matches TRBD1 (6 bases). Trimming cost V 8 bases and J 0 bases, with 16 bases left between them. CDR1 and CDR2 from the germline V gene are MDHEN and SYDVKM. The CDR3 sequence is 15 residues long. The CDR3 here is CASAKGGNLNTEAFF. The CDR3 DNA follows: TGTGCCAGCGCAAAAGGGGGGAACCTGAACACTGAAGCTTTCTTT.